Below are 29 T cell receptor beta chains sequenced from a single sample in a study of human T cells and chemical hapten exposure. TCRdb independently ran MiXCR on the RACE reads; one entry per CDR3 protein. The profile covers 60,000 to 75,000 distinct CDR3 sequences, with around 7% appearing a single time and 1.5% to 2% taken by the ten largest. The time point: pre-sensitization, week 0. Treatment meaning: therapeutic diphenylcyclopropenone sensitization with weekly scalp DPC. The sample here was whole blood, taken in connection with sensitization to the hapten diphenylcyclopropenone (DPC). The origin of the receptors is a woman under 40 with alopecia areata. Some clones in this sample may be carry-over from other donors' samples.

With respect to this clonotype: This clone may be a read error of a much larger clone one base away. The rearrangement joins TRBV3-1 to TRBJ1-1, with D perhaps TRBD1 (6 bases). Germline lookup yields CDR1 LGHDT and CDR2 YNNKEL (reference sequence). Trimming took 1 base from V and 4 from J, leaving 13 bases between them. The CDR3 is 15 amino acids. For the CDR3, the DNA is TGTGCCAGCAGCCAAGCTGGGGGGCAGGGCACTGAAGCTTTCTTT. It codes for CASSQAGGQGTEAFF.

The chain joins TRBV9 to TRBJ2-3; 12 bases agree with TRBD2. Germline-derived CDR1 and CDR2 are SGDLS and YYNGEE. This CDR3 is built from 16 residues. Trimming took 3 bases from V and 4 from J; bases not matched to a gene: 6. DNA for the CDR3: TGTGCCAGCAGCGCGAGGACTAGCGGGGAGGCAGATACGCAGTATTTT. It encodes CASSARTSGEADTQYF.

This clonotype appeared many times. V is TRBV20-1 and J is TRBJ2-7; D gene unclear. Germline CDR1 reads DFQATT; CDR2 reads SNEGSKA (reference sequence). The germline V and J ends were trimmed by 6 bases and 0 bases, with 15 bases remaining between them. CDR3 size: 14 residues. The CDR3 spells CSANQDRGSYEQYF. The CDR3 DNA sequence: TGCAGTGCCAACCAAGACCGAGGCTCCTACGAGCAGTACTTC.

This clonotype was detected many times. The rearrangement links TRBV20-1 to TRBJ2-5; perhaps TRBD2 as D (5 bases). Per germline, CDR1 DFQATT and CDR2 SNEGSKA (reference sequence). V lost 3 bases and J 4 bases, leaving 15 bases between the germline ends. The CDR3 loop spans 14 amino acids. CDR3 loop: CSASLVSGSETQYF. DNA of the CDR3: TGCAGTGCTAGTCTAGTGTCGGGGTCAGAGACCCAGTACTTC.

This clonotype has ten or more counts. The chain carries TRBV4-1 and TRBJ2-3; 8 nucleotides match TRBD2. CDR1 and CDR2 from the germline V gene are MGHRA and YSYEKL. The CDR3 loop spans 18 amino acids. The V and J ends lost 1 base and 4 bases, in that order; junction bases with no gene match: 13. In nucleotides, the CDR3 is TGCGCCAGCAGCCAAGTTCTCTTAGGGGCGGGGGGAGCAGATACGCAGTATTTT. This codes for CASSQVLLGAGGADTQYF.

This clonotype came up many times. The chain combines TRBV6-5 with TRBJ1-5; perhaps TRBD1 as D (6 bases). Germline values: CDR1 MNHEY, CDR2 SVGAGI. The CDR3 totals 16 residues. Trimming removed 5 bases at V and 4 bases at J, with 18 bases between. The CDR3 DNA is TGTGCCAGCAGTCAACTTCCAGGGGTAGAAAATCAGCCCCAGCATTTT. Protein product: CASSQLPGVENQPQHF.

This clonotype came up a few times. CDR3 nucleotide sequence: TGTGCCATCAGGGAACCGGGACAGGGGGATGAAAAACTGTTTTTT. Translated: CAIREPGQGDEKLFF. J is TRBJ1-4 and V is TRBV10-3, with 11 bases identical to TRBD1. This CDR3 is built from 15 residues. Germline loops: CDR1 ENHRY, CDR2 SYGVKD. The ends lost 6 bases at V and 6 bases at J; junction bases unmatched: 6.

This clonotype came up many times. The V and J genes are TRBV11-2 and TRBJ1-1; TRBD1 matches at 7 bases. The CDR3 runs 16 residues. Germline V lookup: CDR1 SGHAT, CDR2 FQNNGV. With 6 bases clipped from V and 2 bases from J, the junction kept 12 bases outside the gene matches. CDR3 loop: CASSFKRTGQNTEAFF. CDR3 coding DNA: TGTGCCAGCAGTTTCAAAAGGACAGGCCAAAACACTGAAGCTTTCTTT.

The table lists this clonotype with many counts. The rearrangement uses TRBV29-1 and TRBJ1-4; D possibly corresponds to TRBD1 (5 bases). The CDR3 covers 12 residues. The V gene lost 3 bases and the J gene lost 8 bases, with 10 bases spanning the gap. Per germline, CDR1 SQVTM and CDR2 ANQGSEA. The CDR3 nucleotides are TGCAGCGTTGAGAACCGGGGGGAAAAACTGTTTTTT. Amino acids: CSVENRGEKLFF. Looking up the rest from reference TRBV29-1 and TRBJ1-4 gives the full variable domain: SAVISQKPSRDICQRGTSLTIQCQVDSQVTMMFWYRQQPGQSLTLIATANQGSEATYESGFVIDKFPISRPNLTFSTLTVSNMSPEDSSIYLCSVENRGEKLFFGSGTQLSVL.

This clonotype was counted ten times or more. This sequence joins TRBV12-3 or TRBV12-4 and TRBJ1-6; D is possibly TRBD1 (5 bases). Trimming left V 3 bases short and J 7 bases short, with 10 bases between. There are 14 residues in the CDR3. The CDR3, as DNA: TGTGCCAGCAGTTTGGACATTGCCAATTCACCCCTCCACTTT. It codes for CASSLDIANSPLHF.

Note on this clonotype: A much more abundant neighbour one base away suggests this may be a read error. The chain links TRBV29-1 to TRBJ1-2; 7 bases align to TRBD1. The CDR3 covers 12 residues. Germline values: CDR1 SQVTM, CDR2 ANQGSEA. CDR3 nucleotide sequence: TGCAGCGTTGAAGATTACAGGGGTGGCGACACCTTC. Translation gives CSVEDYRGGDTF.

There are a few counts of this clonotype. The V gene is TRBV6-6, the J gene TRBJ1-6; no reliable D call. Per germline, CDR1 MNHNY and CDR2 SVGAGI (reference sequence). The CDR3 is made up of 13 amino acids. The CDR3 DNA is TGTGCAGCACGCGGGTTCGGTAATTCACCCCTCCACTTT. This sequence encodes CAARGFGNSPLHF.

This clonotype came up many times. V and J are TRBV7-9 and TRBJ1-3; D remains unclear. The germline V gene encodes CDR1 SEHNR and CDR2 FQNEAQ (reference sequence). This CDR3 has 14 amino acids. The V and J ends lost 4 bases and 4 bases respectively, with 11 bases between them. The DNA for the CDR3 is TGTGCCAGCAGCTGGCGGGCAGTCGGAAACACCATATATTTT. Protein product: CASSWRAVGNTIYF. Looking up the rest from reference TRBV7-9 and TRBJ1-3 gives the full variable domain: DTGVSQNPRHKITKRGQNVTFRCDPISEHNRLYWYRQTLGQGPEFLTYFQNEAQLEKSRLLSDRFSAERPKGSFSTLEIQRTEQGDSAMYLCASSWRAVGNTIYFGEGSWLTVV.

This clonotype was detected ten times or more. V gene TRBV21-1 combines with J gene TRBJ1-5; the table's TRBD1 call for D was not verified on the DNA. TRBV21-1 is deemed a pseudogene. The CDR3 spans 12 residues. CDR3 residues: CASSPRDQPQHF. CDR3 nucleotide sequence: TGTGCCAGCAGCCCCCGGGACCAGCCCCAGCATTTT.

This clonotype was counted only a few times. V usage is TRBV3-1 and J usage is TRBJ2-3, with no clear D. CDR3 size: 15 residues. V lost 3 bases to trimming and J lost 4 bases, with 14 bases between them. Germline values: CDR1 LGHDT, CDR2 YNNKEL (reference sequence). The CDR3 DNA follows: TGTGCCAGCAGCCAGCTAGGGTTCCCCGCAGATACGCAGTATTTT. Translation gives CASSQLGFPADTQYF.

This clonotype was picked up many times. The chain joins TRBV6-2 or TRBV6-3 to TRBJ1-1, with 7 nucleotides matching TRBD1. The CDR3 runs 13 residues. Germline CDR1 reads MNHEY; CDR2 reads SVGEGT. Unmatched junction bases numbered 5, after V lost 6 bases and J lost 4 bases. The CDR3, as DNA: TGTGCCAGCAGCAGACAGGGTTTCACTGAAGCTTTCTTT. It encodes CASSRQGFTEAFF.

This clonotype showed up many times. The chain has TRBV6-2 or TRBV6-3 and TRBJ2-4, with 9 bases identical to TRBD2. Germline loops: CDR1 MNHEY, CDR2 SVGEGT. Trimming cost V 2 bases and J 7 bases; bases outside gene matches: 0. The CDR3 extends over 13 amino acids. The chain's CDR3 is CASSYGTSNIQYF. DNA of the CDR3: TGTGCCAGCAGTTACGGGACTAGCAACATTCAGTACTTC.

A word on this clonotype: Possible read error: a much larger clone is one base away. This rearrangement joins TRBV3-1 to TRBJ2-1; perhaps D is TRBD1 or TRBD2 (5 bases each). This CDR3 spans 17 amino acids. The germline CDR1 and CDR2 sequences are LGHDT and YNNKEL (reference sequence). The CDR3 loop is CASNQEGSRSSYNEQFF. In nucleotides, the CDR3 is TGTGCCAGCAACCAAGAGGGGAGCAGGAGCTCCTACAATGAGCAGTTCTTC.

Comments on this clonotype: This clone may be a read error of a much larger clone one base away. This chain uses TRBV12-3 or TRBV12-4 with TRBJ1-6; D remains unclear. The CDR3 loop spans 12 amino acids. CDR3 coding DNA: TGTGCCAGCCAGGACTATAATTCACCCCTCAACTTT. This translates into CASQDYNSPLNF.

This chain links TRBV10-3 with TRBJ2-5, with a tentative D call TRBD1 (6 bases). The length of the CDR3 is 12 residues. Germline CDR1 ENHRY, CDR2 SYGVKD. V lost 5 bases and J 3 bases, leaving 7 bases between the germline ends. CDR3 in amino acids: CAISQGKETQYF. The CDR3 region has the DNA TGTGCCATCAGTCAGGGGAAAGAGACCCAGTACTTC.

This clonotype was recorded a few times. V gene TRBV12-3 or TRBV12-4 combines with J gene TRBJ1-2, with 7 bases that match TRBD1. V was clipped by 5 bases and J by 4 bases; unmatched bases: 16. This CDR3 is 17 amino acids long. In DNA form, the CDR3 reads TGTGCCAGCAGTCTATATTCACCGGGACAGAATATCTATGGCTACACCTTC. Translating it yields CASSLYSPGQNIYGYTF.

The chain couples TRBV20-1 to TRBJ2-7; D is uncertain. This CDR3 spans 11 amino acids. With 6 bases removed from V and 5 bases from J, the gap between germline ends came to 11 bases. CDR1 is DFQATT, CDR2 SNEGSKA, per germline (reference sequence). The CDR3 sequence is CSADSQDEQYF. The CDR3 DNA reads TGCAGTGCCGATAGCCAGGACGAGCAGTACTTC.

This clonotype has at least ten counts. This chain uses TRBV11-2 with TRBJ1-2; D is perhaps TRBD1 (5 bases). V lost 7 bases and J lost 5, with 17 bases in between. CDR1 SGHAT and CDR2 FQNNGV come from the germline V gene. The CDR3 extends over 14 amino acids. Written as DNA, the CDR3 is TGTGCCAGCACCCTGCCGGGGCTCGAGTATGGCTACACCTTC. As protein: CASTLPGLEYGYTF. The whole variable domain, remainder taken from reference TRBV11-2 and TRBJ1-2, is EAGVAQSPRYKIIEKRQSVAFWCNPISGHATLYWYQQILGQGPKLLIQFQNNGVVDDSQLPKDRFSAERLKGVDSTLKIQPAKLEDSAVYLCASTLPGLEYGYTFGSGTRLTVV.

This clonotype was picked up many times. The chain carries TRBV7-3 and TRBJ2-1; D gene unclear. In germline, CDR1 is SGHTA, CDR2 FQGTGA. CDR3 size: 12 residues. V shed 4 bases and J shed 5 bases, with 6 bases lying between them. The CDR3 reads CASSSDHNEQFF. The DNA of the CDR3 is TGTGCCAGCAGCTCCGATCACAATGAGCAGTTCTTC.

This clonotype was counted many times. The genes are TRBV30 and TRBJ2-5; D may be TRBD1 (5 bases). Trimming removed 3 bases from V and 2 bases from J, with 10 bases in between. Germline-derived CDR1 and CDR2 are GTSNPN and SVGIG (reference sequence). The CDR3 is 13 residues long. The DNA for the CDR3 is TGTGCCTGGAGGGGGCATGCACAAGAGACCCAGTACTTC. Translating it yields CAWRGHAQETQYF.

This clonotype was counted ten times or more. The chain combines TRBV6-6 with TRBJ2-7, with 7 bases matching TRBD1. CDR1 and CDR2 (germline): MNHNY, SVGAGI (reference sequence). J gave up 9 bases and V 5 bases, and 10 bases lay outside the gene matches. The CDR3 totals 13 residues. CDR3 nucleotides: TGTGCCAGCAGTCAAATAGACAGGGAAGGGCAGTACTTC. It yields the protein CASSQIDREGQYF.

In this sample, this clonotype turned up a few times. This rearrangement joins TRBV29-1 to TRBJ2-5; D is perhaps TRBD1 (6 bases). CDR3 length: 13 residues. Trimming took 4 bases from V and 6 from J, leaving 15 bases between them. Germline V gives CDR1 SQVTM, CDR2 ANQGSEA. The CDR3 nucleotides read TGCAGCGTTGGTCGGGCAGGGGTAAAGACCCAGTACTTC. Translated: CSVGRAGVKTQYF.

This clonotype was observed at least ten times. The chain carries TRBV21-1 and TRBJ1-2; the table's TRBD1 call for D was not verified on the DNA. TRBV21-1 is classified as a pseudogene. There are 16 residues in the CDR3. The CDR3 region has the DNA TGTGCCAGCAGCAAGAGGAGGGACAGGCCCAACTATGGCTACACCTTC. Amino acids: CASSKRRDRPNYGYTF.

This clonotype was seen many times. The J gene is TRBJ1-1, the V gene TRBV6-2 or TRBV6-3; unclear D gene. This CDR3 is 11 amino acids long. V lost 8 bases and J 3 bases, leaving 7 bases between the germline ends. Per the germline V gene, CDR1 is MNHEY and CDR2 is SVGEGT. This chain's CDR3 is CASQDYTEAFF. CDR3 nucleotide sequence: TGTGCCAGCCAAGACTACACTGAAGCTTTCTTT.